The following is a T cell receptor (beta chain) sequence with its context. Antigen unknown. 60 Vbeta and 13 Jbeta primers were used in PCR. The repertoire was sequenced with immunoSEQ multiplex PCR; TCRdb's copy has only in-frame clones and lacks some. The profile covers roughly 130,000 clones, with 84% appearing a single time and around 3% taken by the ten largest. Sampled while nominally healthy, donors likely had unrecorded immune exposures. The source of the sample is a study of cytomegalovirus exposure and HLA in healthy donors. Study overall: The Caucasian-associated ancestry cluster held roughly 84% of approximately 400 genotyped donors. Study-wide results and caveats: Apart from CMV serostatus, no immune exposure information was available. Rates of TCR association differed by HLA locus in a later analysis, with DRB1 highest and HLA-C lowest.

The sequence derives from a young woman in good health and CMV-seropositive. The sample taken for sequencing was PBMCs.

Here the CDR3 DNA reads TGTGCCAGCAGTTTACCTGGCCACGAGCAGTACTTC. This gives the protein CASSLPGHEQYF. This chain connects TRBV28 to TRBJ2-7; D gene unclear. The CDR3 totals 12 residues. The V end was cut by 2 bases, the J end by 5 bases, with 7 bases between. The V gene's germline CDR1 is MDHEN and CDR2 SYDVKM.